One and the same sample provided the 29 T cell receptor beta chains below, sequenced in a study of regulatory T cells in long-lasting Graves disease. The sample's time point: newly diagnosed GD, antithyroid drugs for less than 3 months. Isolated PBMC RNA provided the starting material for the TCR library. Sequencing libraries for TCR beta were prepared with iRepertoire HTBI primers and Arm-PCR of CDR3 regions. TCRdb analysed the multiplex PCR reads with MiXCR anew, one entry per CDR3 protein. Of 400,000 to 450,000 distinct CDR3 sequences detected, under 15% appear once; the ten largest clones hold roughly 17%. The data also belong to a second study, concerning T cells in Graves' hyperthyroidism and ophthalmopathy.

The sequencing used peripheral blood mononuclear cells (PBMCs), collected at new diagnosis, from a patient treated with antithyroid drugs. The receptor set was obtained from a woman younger than 45 with Graves disease.

There are many counts of this clonotype. CDR3 coding DNA: TGTGCCTGGACCAGTAGCGGTGGCACTGAAGCTTTCTTT. Protein product: CAWTSSGGTEAFF. The chain links TRBV30 to TRBJ1-1; D not resolved. The V end lost 4 bases, the J end lost 4 bases, and 13 bases lay between the germline ends. In germline, CDR1 is GTSNPN, CDR2 SVGIG (reference sequence). The CDR3 sequence is 13 residues long.

On this clonotype itself: The junction departs from germline at one end; a sequencing error may be responsible. This sequence joins TRBV6-5 and TRBJ2-6; 7 bases line up with TRBD2. CDR3 length equals 19 residues. Germline V CDR1 and CDR2: MNHEY, SVGAGI. CDR3 nucleotides: TGCGCCAGCAGTTACTTACCTGCGGGAGTGAGCTCTGGGGCCAACGTCCTGACTTTC. Translating gives CASSYLPAGVSSGANVLTF.

The sample holds many counts of this clonotype. The rearrangement uses TRBV5-5 and TRBJ1-3; 8 bases are shared with TRBD1. The junction had 6 bases not matched to a gene; V was cut back by 4 bases and J by 3 bases. CDR3 size: 15 residues. Germline V gene data show CDR1 as SGHKS and CDR2 as YYEKEE (reference sequence). The CDR3 loop is CASSRGQGSGNTIYF. For the CDR3, the DNA is TGTGCCAGCAGCCGCGGACAGGGCAGTGGAAACACCATATATTTT.

This clonotype was recorded a few times. A read error may account for a junction end that differs from germline. This rearrangement joins TRBV18 to TRBJ2-1, with D unclear. The CDR3 is 13 amino acids. The germline CDR1 and CDR2 sequences are KGHSH and LQKENI. CDR3 DNA: TGTGCCAGCTCACCACGAGAGTACAATGGGCAGTTCTTC. It translates to CASSPREYNGQFF.

This clonotype was observed at least ten times. The chain links TRBV14 to TRBJ1-3, with unresolved D. In germline, CDR1 is SGHDN, CDR2 FVKESK. This CDR3 spans 14 amino acids. The ends were cut back, 4 bases at V and 0 bases at J, with 7 bases in the middle. In DNA form, the CDR3 reads TGTGCCAGCAGCCCAGGTCCCTCTGGAAACACCATATATTTT. Protein product: CASSPGPSGNTIYF.

The rearrangement uses TRBV25-1 and TRBJ1-2; D gene uncertain. CDR1 and CDR2 (germline): MGHDK, SYGVNS. With 3 bases removed from V and 8 bases from J, the gap between germline ends came to 13 bases. The CDR3 runs 13 residues. The CDR3 DNA is TGTGCCAGCAGTGAGTTCAATGGGGAGGGCTACACCTTC. Translated, it gives CASSEFNGEGYTF.

Ten or more counts support this clonotype. The chain has TRBV24-1 and TRBJ1-5; D call uncertain. Germline lookup yields CDR1 KGHDR and CDR2 SFDVKD. V was shortened by 3 bases and J by 7 bases, with 6 bases between the two germline ends. CDR3 size: 12 residues. This CDR3 is CATSDQGQPQHF. The CDR3 DNA is TGTGCCACCAGTGATCAAGGACAGCCCCAGCATTTT.

This clonotype was seen more than once but under ten times. J is TRBJ1-5 and V is TRBV10-3; 9 nucleotides line up with TRBD1. The CDR3 has 15 residues. V lost 4 bases to trimming and J lost 5 bases; unmatched junction nucleotides: 6. Germline CDR1 reads ENHRY; CDR2 reads SYGVKD. CDR3 coding DNA: TGTGCCATCAGTGTTACAGGGGGCGCGGATCAGCCCCAGCATTTT. As protein: CAISVTGGADQPQHF.

In its sample, this clonotype was seen many times. The V gene is TRBV10-3, the J gene TRBJ2-5; 11 positions match TRBD2. From germline, CDR1 is ENHRY and CDR2 SYGVKD. J lost 6 bases, V lost 3 bases, and 3 bases had no gene match. The CDR3 is 14 residues long. In DNA, the CDR3 is TGTGCCATCAGTGAAGTAGCGGGAGGGCAGACCCAGTACTTC. Its protein product is CAISEVAGGQTQYF.

This clonotype was counted between two and nine times. The CDR3 ends on some other residue instead of the conserved phenylalanine or tryptophan, so this is likely a read error. V is TRBV20-1 and J is TRBJ2-7; D is undetermined. The CDR3 contains 17 residues. Deletions cut 2 bases from V and 4 bases from J, with 24 bases between. Looked up from germline, CDR1 is DFQATT and CDR2 is SNEGSKA (reference sequence). The DNA for the CDR3 is TGCAGTGCTAGAATGGTCATCGTAGGGCTGAGGACGTACGAGCAGTACCTC. This gives the protein CSARMVIVGLRTYEQYL.

The sample holds many counts of this clonotype. The chain has TRBV6-6 and TRBJ2-1; D not resolved. Germline V gene lookup returns CDR1 MNHNY and CDR2 SVGAGI (reference sequence). Trimming left V 0 bases short and J 6 bases short, with 9 bases between. The length of the CDR3 is 14 residues. CDR3 bases: TGTGCCAGCAGTTACTCGATATTTTCCAATGAGCAGTTCTTC. It specifies CASSYSIFSNEQFF.

This clonotype appeared a few times. The chain carries TRBV6-5 and TRBJ1-1, with 9 bases aligning to TRBD1. There are 14 residues in the CDR3. J was trimmed by 1 base and V by 4 bases; bases with no gene match: 1. Germline CDR1 is MNHEY and CDR2 is SVGAGI. CDR3 sequence reads: CASSSDRGNTEAFF. For the CDR3, the DNA is TGTGCCAGCAGTTCGGACAGGGGGAACACTGAAGCTTTCTTT.

V gene TRBV11-2 combines with J gene TRBJ2-7; the D call may be TRBD1 or TRBD2 (5 bases each). Looked up from germline, CDR1 is SGHAT and CDR2 is FQNNGV. V was trimmed by 1 base and J by 6 bases, leaving 16 bases between them. The CDR3 is 15 residues long. CDR3 region: CASSLVRGASSEQYF. The CDR3 DNA sequence: TGTGCCAGCAGCTTAGTCCGGGGCGCAAGCTCCGAGCAGTACTTC. Based on the CDR3 plus reference TRBV11-2 and TRBJ2-7, the full variable domain is EAGVAQSPRYKIIEKRQSVAFWCNPISGHATLYWYQQILGQGPKLLIQFQNNGVVDDSQLPKDRFSAERLKGVDSTLKIQPAKLEDSAVYLCASSLVRGASSEQYFGPGTRLTVT.

With respect to this clonotype: With a much larger clone just one base away, this may be a read error. The chain has TRBV9 and TRBJ2-5; weak D call: TRBD2 (6 bases). The CDR3 sequence is 14 residues long. Germline loops: CDR1 SGDLS, CDR2 YYNGEE. In DNA form, the CDR3 reads TGTGCCAGCAGCGTAGGCGGGGACCATGAGACCCAGTACTTC. It is translated as CASSVGGDHETQYF. The variable domain in full, completed from reference TRBV9 and TRBJ2-5, reads DSGVTQTPKHLITATGQRVTLRCSPRSGDLSVYWYQQSLDQGLQFLIQYYNGEERAKGNILERFSAQQFPDLHSELNLSSLELGDSALYFCASSVGGDHETQYFGPGTRLLVL.

This clonotype was detected only a few times. This chain joins TRBV20-1 and TRBJ2-3, with TRBD2 identical over 8 bases. J gave up 3 bases and V 6 bases, and 17 bases lay outside the gene matches. Germline assignment: CDR1 DFQATT and CDR2 SNEGSKA (reference sequence). The CDR3 has 17 residues. CDR3: CSASGNDGGGFTDTQYF. In DNA form, the CDR3 reads TGCAGTGCAAGTGGAAACGACGGGGGGGGATTTACAGATACGCAGTATTTT.

In its sample, this clonotype was seen a few times. The gene calls are TRBV14 and TRBJ1-4; 11 bases match TRBD1. This CDR3 region has 15 residues. Germline V CDR1 and CDR2: SGHDN, FVKESK. The J segment lost 7 bases and the V segment lost 2 bases, leaving 3 bases of the junction unmatched. The CDR3 reads CASSQIGTGGEKLFF. Here the CDR3 DNA reads TGTGCCAGCAGCCAAATAGGGACAGGGGGTGAAAAACTGTTTTTT.

This clonotype was seen many times. The rearrangement links TRBV11-2 to TRBJ2-1; D is unclear. Germline CDR1 is SGHAT and CDR2 is FQNNGV. This CDR3 spans 15 amino acids. Deletions cut 5 bases from V and 5 bases from J, with 16 bases between. CDR3 nucleotides: TGTGCCAGCAGCCTTGGATTAGGGCCTGACAATGAGCAGTTCTTC. It encodes CASSLGLGPDNEQFF.

This clonotype has a handful of counts. This chain uses TRBV10-3 with TRBJ2-3, with D unclear. Trimming removed 4 bases at V and 4 bases at J, with 18 bases between. The CDR3 length is 16 residues. Germline V CDR1 and CDR2: ENHRY, SYGVKD. CDR3 sequence: CAISGPQSAAPDTQYF. CDR3 nucleotides: TGTGCCATCAGTGGCCCCCAGAGTGCGGCACCAGATACGCAGTATTTT.

Concerning this clonotype: Being one base from a much bigger clone, this may be a read error. V gene TRBV6-1 combines with J gene TRBJ2-7, with a weak D call TRBD1 (5 bases). Germline lookup yields CDR1 MNHNS and CDR2 SASEGT. The CDR3 totals 14 residues. Trimming took off 10 bases at V and 6 bases at J, with 22 bases between the two ends. The CDR3 is CANRYLRWQGEQYF. The CDR3 DNA follows: TGTGCCAACAGGTATCTACGGTGGCAAGGCGAGCAGTACTTC.

The chain's CDR3 is CASGGWGTGTETQYF. In DNA, the CDR3 is TGTGCCAGCGGGGGATGGGGGACAGGTACAGAGACCCAGTACTTC. The chain is built from TRBV6-1 and TRBJ2-5; 8 positions match TRBD1. Germline V gene lookup returns CDR1 MNHNS and CDR2 SASEGT. The length of the CDR3 is 15 residues. After removal of 8 bases from V and 4 bases from J, the junction contained 12 bases not matched to a gene.

This clonotype was observed a handful of times. The chain links TRBV12-5 to TRBJ2-5; D uncertain. CDR3 length equals 17 residues. The V end was cut by 5 bases, the J end by 5 bases, with 24 bases between. From germline, CDR1 is LGHNT and CDR2 FRNRAP. CDR3 amino acids: CASGLPPWHPWMETQYF. CDR3 coding DNA: TGTGCTAGTGGTCTGCCCCCATGGCACCCCTGGATGGAGACCCAGTACTTC.

This clonotype was observed many times. The gene calls are TRBV20-1 and TRBJ2-3, with TRBD2 matching 10 bases. The ends lost 3 bases at V and 5 bases at J; junction bases unmatched: 5. CDR3 size: 14 residues. Looked up from germline, CDR1 is DFQATT and CDR2 is SNEGSKA (reference sequence). CDR3 nucleotide sequence: TGCAGTGCTAGTCGGCTAGCGGGAGTAGATACGCAGTATTTT. It translates to CSASRLAGVDTQYF.

This clonotype has a handful of counts. This chain uses TRBV2 with TRBJ2-1; TRBD2 matches at 9 bases. J lost 15 bases, V lost 6 bases, and 12 bases had no gene match. The CDR3 contains 13 residues. Germline assignment: CDR1 SNHLY and CDR2 FYNNEI. The CDR3, as DNA: TGTGCCAGCAGAGTGAGCATAGCGGGAGTGCCGTTCTTC. This translates into CASRVSIAGVPFF.

V gene TRBV5-6 combines with J gene TRBJ1-2; D uncertain. V was trimmed by 4 bases and J by 8 bases, leaving 18 bases between them. Germline V gene lookup returns CDR1 SGHDT and CDR2 YYEEEE. The CDR3 totals 14 residues. This CDR3 reads CASSLVGPSRGYTF. CDR3 nucleotides: TGTGCCAGCAGCCTCGTCGGGCCCTCGAGAGGCTACACCTTC.

The chain couples TRBV24-1 to TRBJ2-3, with D possibly matching TRBD2 (6 bases). V shed 1 base and J shed 3 bases, with 10 bases lying between them. The CDR3 is 15 amino acids. Germline V CDR1 and CDR2: KGHDR, SFDVKD. DNA of the CDR3: TGTGCCACCAGTGATTTTGGGGGGTTGACAGATACGCAGTATTTT. As protein: CATSDFGGLTDTQYF.

Notes on this clonotype: The likely explanation is a read error, given a far larger clone one base away. CDR3 DNA sequence: TGTGCCAGCAGCTTAACCGGGACTAAGGCTGATGAGCAGTTCTTC. Residues: CASSLTGTKADEQFF. The chain uses TRBV7-9 and TRBJ2-1; TRBD2 matches at 7 bases. The CDR3 totals 15 residues. Unmatched junction bases numbered 9, after V lost 2 bases and J lost 8 bases. Germline-derived CDR1 and CDR2 are SEHNR and FQNEAQ (reference sequence).

This clonotype was seen more than once but under ten times. The chain uses TRBV20-1 and TRBJ2-5; TRBD2 agrees at 10 bases. V was pared by 5 bases and J by 3 bases, with 9 bases of the junction left unmatched. This CDR3 has 15 amino acids. The germline V gene has CDR1 DFQATT and CDR2 SNEGSKA (reference sequence). The CDR3 here is CSAGYVLAGEETQYF. The CDR3 DNA follows: TGCAGTGCTGGATACGTCCTAGCGGGAGAAGAGACCCAGTACTTC.

This clonotype occurred many times. V and J are TRBV30 and TRBJ2-1; TRBD1 might be the D (5 bases). CDR3 size: 16 residues. Deletions cut 1 base from V and 2 bases from J, with 15 bases between. CDR1 and CDR2 from the germline V gene are GTSNPN and SVGIG (reference sequence). CDR3 amino acids: CAWSDRQGIPYNEQFF. CDR3 nucleotide sequence: TGTGCCTGGAGTGACCGCCAGGGCATTCCCTACAATGAGCAGTTCTTC.

The table lists this clonotype with many counts. The chain couples TRBV20-1 to TRBJ2-7; 7 nucleotides line up with TRBD1. Per the germline V gene, CDR1 is DFQATT and CDR2 is SNEGSKA (reference sequence). The CDR3 sequence is 15 residues long. V lost 5 bases, J lost 1 base, and 11 bases stayed unmatched. This CDR3 reads CSAGSGTDTSYEQYF. The CDR3 DNA follows: TGCAGTGCTGGATCCGGGACAGACACTTCCTACGAGCAGTACTTC.